The 9 T cell receptor beta chains reported below all come from one sample, sequenced in a study of Tregs in tolerant kidney transplant recipients. Produced via immunoSEQ multiplex PCR; TCRdb's table is partial and in-frame only. The table for this sample gives roughly 34,000 clones. Sequenced material: CD8+ T cells from blood, taken before the transplant. These receptors were collected from a human donor who received a combined kidney and bone marrow transplant.

Regarding this clone: The missing CDR3 end, 3 residues past where the read stops, is filled in from the germline J gene. J is TRBJ2-6 and V is TRBV29-1, with D possibly matching TRBD1 (6 bases). The CDR3 covers 17 residues. Germline V gene lookup returns CDR1 SQVTM and CDR2 ANQGSEA. V lost 1 base to trimming and J lost 0 bases, with 13 bases between them. CDR3 DNA, as far as it was read: TGCAGCGTTGAAGTGAGGTCAGGGGCCTCTGGGGCCAACGTC. As protein: CSVEVRSGASGANV. The whole CDR3 region reads CSVEVRSGASGANVLTF.

To note about this clone: The read ends 3 residues shy of where the CDR3 ends; the end is completed using the germline J gene. The chain has TRBV19 and TRBJ1-6; TRBD1 matches at 12 bases. Germline assignment: CDR1 LNHDA and CDR2 SQIVND (reference sequence). The CDR3 is 15 amino acids. V lost 5 bases to trimming and J lost 8 bases; unmatched junction nucleotides: 4. CDR3 DNA, as far as it was read: TGTGCCAGTAGTTCAGGGACAGGGGGCTATTCACCC. Translation gives CASSSGTGGYSP. The entire CDR3 protein reads CASSSGTGGYSPLHF.

About this clone: Sequencing ends 3 residues short of the CDR3 end; the germline J gene provides the rest. The V call is TRBV5-1, the J call TRBJ1-2, with TRBD1 matching over 10 bases. The V gene's germline CDR1 is SGHRS and CDR2 YFSETQ. The CDR3 length is 16 residues. The J segment lost 3 bases and the V segment lost 3 bases, leaving 8 bases of the junction unmatched. The covered CDR3 bases are TGCGCCAGCAGCTCCCAGACAGGGGGCTATGACTATGGC. Translating it yields CASSSQTGGYDYG. The CDR3 as a whole reads CASSSQTGGYDYGYTF.

Comments on this clone: The CDR3 goes on 3 residues after the read ends, and that part is filled in from the germline J gene. This chain connects TRBV29-1 to TRBJ2-7; 8 nucleotides match TRBD2. The CDR3 runs to 13 residues. V lost 6 bases to trimming and J lost 4 bases; unmatched junction nucleotides: 8. Germline loops: CDR1 SQVTM, CDR2 ANQGSEA. CDR3 sequence reads: CSVGVGGDYEQYF. Partial CDR3 DNA: TGCAGCGTGGGGGTCGGGGGGGATTACGAG.

Points on this clone: The read ends 3 residues early relative to the CDR3; the germline J gene fills the gap. The chain carries TRBV7-6 and TRBJ1-1; D uncertain. Trimming removed 5 bases from V and 3 bases from J, with 10 bases in between. CDR3 length: 13 residues. The germline CDR1 and CDR2 sequences are SGHVS and FNYEAQ. The CDR3 protein is CASSARQDTEAFF. The covered CDR3 bases are TGTGCCAGCAGCGCCCGCCAGGACACTGAA. Supplemented by reference TRBV7-6 and TRBJ1-1, the full variable domain reads GAGVSQSPRYKVTKRGQDVALRCDPISGHVSLYWYRQALGQGPEFLTYFNYEAQQDKSGLPNDRFSAERPEGSISTLTIQRTEQRDSAMYRCASSARQDTEAFFGQGTRLTVV.

Points on this clone: The read is 3 residues too short to cover the CDR3 end, so that end is filled in from the germline J gene. The gene calls are TRBV2 and TRBJ2-5; D not resolved. Trimming pared 3 bases from V and 5 bases from J, leaving 22 bases between. This CDR3 contains 17 residues. Germline loops: CDR1 SNHLY, CDR2 FYNNEI. The CDR3 loop is CASSDGGSMGVAETQYF. The part of the CDR3 DNA that was read is TGTGCCAGCAGTGATGGCGGTAGCATGGGTGTTGCGGAGACC.

Comments on this clone: The read finishes 3 residues shy of the CDR3 end, and the germline J gene is used to complete it. This chain connects TRBV5-1 to TRBJ1-2; tentative D call: TRBD1 (6 bases). CDR3 length: 14 amino acids. From germline, CDR1 is SGHRS and CDR2 YFSETQ. CDR3: CASSLGDRPIGYTF. CDR3 DNA (partial): TGCGCCAGCAGCTTGGGAGACAGGCCTATAGGC.

Note on this clone: The read comes to an end 3 residues before the CDR3 does, leaving the germline J gene to fill in the end. V is TRBV19 and J is TRBJ2-3; a possible D gene is TRBD1 (5 bases). The CDR3 is 12 residues long. Per germline, CDR1 LNHDA and CDR2 SQIVND (reference sequence). Trimming stripped 5 bases from V and 6 bases from J, with 9 bases between. The CDR3 loop reads CASSAPGDTQYF. CDR3 bases read: TGTGCCAGTAGTGCTCCAGGGGATACG.

In the case of this clone: Read data end 3 residues before the CDR3 end; the end is taken from the germline J gene. The chain couples TRBV10-2 to TRBJ2-5; the match to TRBD1 covers 10 bases. Germline V CDR1 and CDR2: WSHSY, SAAADI. The CDR3 sequence is 15 residues long. With V trimmed by 5 bases and J by 2 bases, 5 bases remained unmatched. The DNA read from the CDR3 is TGCGCCAGCAGTCCGGGACAGGGGCTTCAAGAGACC. Translation: CASSPGQGLQET. The full CDR3 is CASSPGQGLQETQYF.